Sequencing of this TCR beta chain was carried out in a study of blood T cells in healthy people across ages. Points from the study as a whole: Both naive CD4+ cell counts and diversity were greater in long-lived donors than in aged donors.

About this clonotype: What it recognizes is unknown.

Alongside a J-beta primer mix, a sample-barcoded 5' primer served in a second PCR lasting roughly 7 to 11 cycles. Every cDNA was tagged by a template-switch adaptor with 12 random nucleotides. MiXCR, applied by TCRdb to the 5' RACE reads, yields one record per CDR3 protein. The sample gives approximately 940,000 distinct CDR3 sequences, approximately 49% of which show up once; 10% to 15% is in the top ten. Germline V CDR1 and CDR2: SNHLY, FYNNEI. Losses at the gene ends were 8 bases for V and 7 bases for J; bases not matched to a gene: 9. CDR3 length: 13 residues. The sequencing sample was made of blood. The gene calls are TRBV2 and TRBJ1-1, with TRBD1 matching over 8 bases. The TCR sequence derives from a man younger than 40 in good health. In DNA form, the CDR3 reads TGTGCCAGCGAAGGACAGGGCGCTAATGAAGCTTTCTTT. Translated, it gives CASEGQGANEAFF.